The sequence of this TCR beta chain was determined in a study of T-cell memory formation after mild COVID-19. Overall study context: Most TCR clusters belonged to a single donor. General study points: Pre-infection memory contained some responding clones, which suggested that cross-reactive memory had joined. CD4/CD8 balance characterized clones contracting day 15 to 85, and CD4+ skew characterized later expanders.

TCR alpha and TCR beta cDNA libraries carrying sample barcodes and UMIs were produced by 5'RACE using constant-segment primers. TCRdb reanalysed the 5' RACE reads using MiXCR and keeps one entry per CDR3 protein. Of more than 80,000 distinct CDR3 sequences in the sample, 15% to 20% were seen once. The CDR3 has 12 amino acids. With 8 bases removed from V and 4 bases from J, the gap between germline ends came to 11 bases. Germline CDR1 MGHRA, CDR2 YSYEKL. This clonotype was observed a handful of times. The antigen remains undetermined. The chain recombines TRBV4-1 with TRBJ1-1, with no clear D. This clonotype was sampled from an adult woman who had mild COVID-19 (a few samples of this study predate the infection). Cell type and time point are not known. Sequenced sample: PBMCs or a T cell subset sorted from them (not recorded which). The CDR3 DNA reads TGCGCCAGCGCGGGAGGGAGCACTGAAGCTTTCTTT. Residues: CASAGGSTEAFF.